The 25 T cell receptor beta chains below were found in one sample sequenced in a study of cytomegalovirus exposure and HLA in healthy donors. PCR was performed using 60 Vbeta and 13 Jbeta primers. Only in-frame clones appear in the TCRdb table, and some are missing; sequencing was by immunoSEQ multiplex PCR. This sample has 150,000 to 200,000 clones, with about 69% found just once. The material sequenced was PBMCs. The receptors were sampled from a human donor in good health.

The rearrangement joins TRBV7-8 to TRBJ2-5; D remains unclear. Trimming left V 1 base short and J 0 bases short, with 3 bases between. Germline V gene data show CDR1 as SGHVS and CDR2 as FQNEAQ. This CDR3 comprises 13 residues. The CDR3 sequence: CASSLDYQETQYF. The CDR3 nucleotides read TGTGCCAGCAGCTTAGACTACCAAGAGACCCAGTACTTC. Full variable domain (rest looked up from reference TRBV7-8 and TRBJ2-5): GAGVSQSPRYKVAKRGQDVALRCDPISGHVSLFWYQQALGQGPEFLTYFQNEAQLDKSGLPSDRFFAERPEGSVSTLKIQRTQQEDSAVYLCASSLDYQETQYFGPGTRLLVL.

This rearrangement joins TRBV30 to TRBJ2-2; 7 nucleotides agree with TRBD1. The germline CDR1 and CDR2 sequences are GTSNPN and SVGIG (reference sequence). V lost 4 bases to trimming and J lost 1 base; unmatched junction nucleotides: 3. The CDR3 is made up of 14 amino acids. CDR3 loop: CAWIGQENTGELFF. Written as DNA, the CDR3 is TGTGCCTGGATCGGACAGGAGAACACCGGGGAGCTGTTTTTT.

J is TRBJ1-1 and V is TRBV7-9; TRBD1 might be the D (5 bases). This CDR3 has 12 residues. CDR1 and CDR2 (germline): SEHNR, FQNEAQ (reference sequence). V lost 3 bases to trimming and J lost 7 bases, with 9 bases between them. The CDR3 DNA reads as TGTGCCAGCAGCTTTCGACAGATTGAAGCTTTCTTT. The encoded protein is CASSFRQIEAFF.

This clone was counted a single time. CDR3 DNA sequence: TGCGCCAGCAGCTTGGGGGTGACTGCAACTAATGAAAAACTGTTTTTT. Translation: CASSLGVTATNEKLFF. The J gene is TRBJ1-4, the V gene TRBV5-1; D is unresolved. Trimming removed 0 bases from V and 0 bases from J, with 9 bases in between. Germline values: CDR1 SGHRS, CDR2 YFSETQ. The CDR3 is 16 residues long.

In DNA form, the CDR3 reads TGCGCCAGCAGCCAAGACGAAACGACCGGGTGGACTGAAGCTTTCTTT. Translated: CASSQDETTGWTEAFF. The chain recombines TRBV4-3 with TRBJ1-1, with D unclear. V gave up 0 bases and J gave up 5 bases, with 16 bases separating them. Germline V lookup: CDR1 LGHNA, CDR2 YSLEER. The CDR3 has 16 amino acids.

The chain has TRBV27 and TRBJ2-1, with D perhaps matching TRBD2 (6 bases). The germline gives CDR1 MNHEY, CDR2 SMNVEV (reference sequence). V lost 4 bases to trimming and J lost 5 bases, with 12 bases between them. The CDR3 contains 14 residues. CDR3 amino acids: CASSYGGENNEQFF. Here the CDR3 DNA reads TGTGCCAGCAGTTACGGGGGAGAAAACAATGAGCAGTTCTTC.

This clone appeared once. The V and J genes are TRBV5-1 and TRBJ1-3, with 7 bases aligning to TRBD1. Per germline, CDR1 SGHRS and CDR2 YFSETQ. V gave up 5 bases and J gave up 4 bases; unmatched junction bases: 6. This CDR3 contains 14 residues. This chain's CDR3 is CASSPTGFGNTIYF. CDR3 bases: TGCGCCAGCAGTCCGACAGGGTTCGGAAACACCATATATTTT.

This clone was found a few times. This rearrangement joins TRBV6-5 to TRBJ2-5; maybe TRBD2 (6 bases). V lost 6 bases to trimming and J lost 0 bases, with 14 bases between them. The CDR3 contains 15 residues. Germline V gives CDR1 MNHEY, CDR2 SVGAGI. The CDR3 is CASRRIAADQETQYF. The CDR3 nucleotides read TGTGCCAGCAGAAGAATAGCGGCGGACCAAGAGACCCAGTACTTC.

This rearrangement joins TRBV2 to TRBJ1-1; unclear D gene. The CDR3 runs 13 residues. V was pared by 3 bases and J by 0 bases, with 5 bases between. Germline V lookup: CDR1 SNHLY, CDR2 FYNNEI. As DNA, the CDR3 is TGTGCCAGCAGTGAGCGGATGAACACTGAAGCTTTCTTT. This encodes CASSERMNTEAFF.

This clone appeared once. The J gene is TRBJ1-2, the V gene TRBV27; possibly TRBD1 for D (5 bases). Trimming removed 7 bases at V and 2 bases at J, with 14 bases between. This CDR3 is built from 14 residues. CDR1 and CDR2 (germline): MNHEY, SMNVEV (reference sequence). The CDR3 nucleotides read TGTGCCAGCAACCCCAACGGACAAAACTATGGCTACACCTTC. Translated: CASNPNGQNYGYTF.

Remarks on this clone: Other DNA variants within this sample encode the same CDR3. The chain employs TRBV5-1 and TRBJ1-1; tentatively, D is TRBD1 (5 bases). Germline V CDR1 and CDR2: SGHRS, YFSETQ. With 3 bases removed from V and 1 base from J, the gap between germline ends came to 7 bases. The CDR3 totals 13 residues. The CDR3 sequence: CASSSTGNTEAFF. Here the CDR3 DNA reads TGCGCCAGCAGCTCAACAGGGAACACTGAAGCTTTCTTT.

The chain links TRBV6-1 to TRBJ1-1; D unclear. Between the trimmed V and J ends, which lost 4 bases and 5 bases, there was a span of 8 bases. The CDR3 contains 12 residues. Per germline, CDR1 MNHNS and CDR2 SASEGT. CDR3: CASSVAGTEAFF. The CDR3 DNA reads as TGTGCCAGCAGTGTGGCGGGGACTGAAGCTTTCTTT.

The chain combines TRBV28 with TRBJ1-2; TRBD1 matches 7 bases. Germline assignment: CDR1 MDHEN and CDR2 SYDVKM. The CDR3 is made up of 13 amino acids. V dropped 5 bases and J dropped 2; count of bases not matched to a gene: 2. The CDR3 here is CASSRTGNYGYTF. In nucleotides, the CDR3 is TGTGCCAGCAGTAGGACAGGAAACTATGGCTACACCTTC.

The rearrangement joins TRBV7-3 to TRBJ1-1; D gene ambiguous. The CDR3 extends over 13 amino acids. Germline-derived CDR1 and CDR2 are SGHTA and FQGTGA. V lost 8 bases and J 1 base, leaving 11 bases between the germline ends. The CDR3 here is CASGISRNTEAFF. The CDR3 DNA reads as TGTGCCAGCGGCATTAGCCGGAACACTGAAGCTTTCTTT.

This CDR3 reads CASSSGISGNTIYF. The CDR3 DNA reads as TGTGCCAGCAGCTCCGGGATTTCTGGAAACACCATATATTTT. The chain couples TRBV6-5 to TRBJ1-3; no clear D gene. CDR3 size: 14 residues. Germline CDR1 MNHEY, CDR2 SVGAGI. The V end was cut by 6 bases, the J end by 1 base, with 10 bases between.

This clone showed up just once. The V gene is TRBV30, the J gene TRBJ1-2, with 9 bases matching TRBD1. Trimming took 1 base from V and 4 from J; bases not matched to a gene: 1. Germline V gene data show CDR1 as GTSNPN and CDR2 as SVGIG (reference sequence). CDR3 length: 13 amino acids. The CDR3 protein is CAWSGTGAYGYTF. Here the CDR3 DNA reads TGTGCCTGGAGTGGGACAGGGGCCTATGGCTACACCTTC. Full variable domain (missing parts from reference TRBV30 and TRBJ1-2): SQTIHQWPATLVQPVGSPLSLECTVEGTSNPNLYWYRQAAGRGLQLLFYSVGIGQISSEVPQNLSASRPQDRQFILSSKKLLLSDSGFYLCAWSGTGAYGYTFGSGTRLTVV.

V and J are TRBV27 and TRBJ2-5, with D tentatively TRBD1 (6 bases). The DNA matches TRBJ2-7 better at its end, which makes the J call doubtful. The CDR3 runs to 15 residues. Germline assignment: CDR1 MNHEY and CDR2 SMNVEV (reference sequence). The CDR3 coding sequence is TGTGCCAGCAGTTTCTCGTTGGACAGCGCCTACGAGCAGTACTTC. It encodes CASSFSLDSAYEQYF.

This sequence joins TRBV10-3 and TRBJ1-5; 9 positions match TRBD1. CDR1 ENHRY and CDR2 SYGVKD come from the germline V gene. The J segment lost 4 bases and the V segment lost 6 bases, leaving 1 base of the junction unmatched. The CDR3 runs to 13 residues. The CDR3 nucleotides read TGTGCCATCAGCGGACAGGGGAATCAGCCCCAGCATTTT. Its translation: CAISGQGNQPQHF.

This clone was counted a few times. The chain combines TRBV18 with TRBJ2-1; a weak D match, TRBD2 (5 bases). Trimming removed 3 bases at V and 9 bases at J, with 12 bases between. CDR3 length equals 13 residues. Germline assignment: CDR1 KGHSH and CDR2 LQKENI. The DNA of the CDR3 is TGTGCCAGCTCACCCGGAGGAACGAGTGAGCAGTTCTTC. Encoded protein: CASSPGGTSEQFF. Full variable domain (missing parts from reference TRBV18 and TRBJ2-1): NAGVMQNPRHLVRRRGQEARLRCSPMKGHSHVYWYRQLPEEGLKFMVYLQKENIIDESGMPKERFSAEFPKEGPSILRIQQVVRGDSAAYFCASSPGGTSEQFFGPGTRLTVL.

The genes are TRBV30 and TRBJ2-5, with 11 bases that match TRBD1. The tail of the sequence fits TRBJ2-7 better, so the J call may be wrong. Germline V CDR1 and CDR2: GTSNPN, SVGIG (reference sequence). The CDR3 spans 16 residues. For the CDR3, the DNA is TGTGCCTGGAACGAGGGGACAGGGGGGCCCCGGTACGAGCAGTACTTC. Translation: CAWNEGTGGPRYEQYF.

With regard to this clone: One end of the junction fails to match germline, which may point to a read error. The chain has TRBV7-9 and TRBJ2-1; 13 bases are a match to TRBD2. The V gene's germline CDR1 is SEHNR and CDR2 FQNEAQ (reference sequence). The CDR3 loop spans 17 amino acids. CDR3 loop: CSSSLTSGGSTYNEQFF. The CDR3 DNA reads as TGTTCCAGCAGCTTGACTAGCGGGGGGTCAACATACAATGAGCAGTTCTTC.

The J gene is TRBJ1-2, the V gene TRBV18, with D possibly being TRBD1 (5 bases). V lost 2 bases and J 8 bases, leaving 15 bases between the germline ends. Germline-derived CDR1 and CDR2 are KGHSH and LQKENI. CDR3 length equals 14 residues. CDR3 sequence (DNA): TGTGCCAGCTCACCAAATCCGGGGGTTTGGGGCTACACCTTC. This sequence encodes CASSPNPGVWGYTF.

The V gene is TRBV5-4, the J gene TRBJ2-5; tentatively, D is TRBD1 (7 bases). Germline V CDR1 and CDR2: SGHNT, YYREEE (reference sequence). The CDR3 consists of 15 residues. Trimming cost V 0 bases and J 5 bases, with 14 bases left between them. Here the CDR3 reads CASSLGRDSTETQYF. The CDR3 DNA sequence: TGTGCCAGCAGCTTGGGGCGGGACAGTACTGAGACCCAGTACTTC.

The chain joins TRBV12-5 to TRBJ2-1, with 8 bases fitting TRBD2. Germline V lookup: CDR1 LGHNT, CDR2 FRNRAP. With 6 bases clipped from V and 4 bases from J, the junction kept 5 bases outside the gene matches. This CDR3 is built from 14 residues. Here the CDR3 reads CASGQTSGYNEQFF. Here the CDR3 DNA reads TGTGCTAGTGGCCAAACTAGCGGATACAATGAGCAGTTCTTC.

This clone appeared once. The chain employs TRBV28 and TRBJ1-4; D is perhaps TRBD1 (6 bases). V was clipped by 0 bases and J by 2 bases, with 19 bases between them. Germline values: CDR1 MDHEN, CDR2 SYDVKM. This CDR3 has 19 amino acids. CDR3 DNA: TGTGCCAGCAGTTTATGGGCGGGGGCAGGAAATTTCACTAATGAAAAACTGTTTTTT. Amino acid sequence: CASSLWAGAGNFTNEKLFF.